The T cell receptor beta chain under discussion was sequenced for a study of neurological immune-mediated disorders. The study's findings and limits: Multiple sclerosis, the disease with the least TCR clonal expansion, fell below healthy controls, whereas HTLV-1-associated myelopathy showed the most.

Via MiXCR, TCRdb re-called the 5' RACE reads, giving one row per CDR3 protein. The sample includes 65,000 to 90,000 distinct CDR3 sequences, 10% of them seen just once. The table lists this clonotype with many counts. What it binds is unknown. Sequencing input: PBMCs. This clonotype was obtained from a man between 35 and 55 years old in good health.

The CDR3 spells CSASQGGSTGELFF. Here the CDR3 DNA reads TGCAGTGCCAGCCAGGGAGGATCCACCGGGGAGCTGTTTTTT. The J gene is TRBJ2-2, the V gene TRBV20-1; a possible D gene is TRBD2 (6 bases). The germline CDR1 and CDR2 sequences are DFQATT and SNEGSKA (reference sequence). This CDR3 comprises 14 residues. Trimming removed 6 bases at V and 4 bases at J, with 15 bases between.